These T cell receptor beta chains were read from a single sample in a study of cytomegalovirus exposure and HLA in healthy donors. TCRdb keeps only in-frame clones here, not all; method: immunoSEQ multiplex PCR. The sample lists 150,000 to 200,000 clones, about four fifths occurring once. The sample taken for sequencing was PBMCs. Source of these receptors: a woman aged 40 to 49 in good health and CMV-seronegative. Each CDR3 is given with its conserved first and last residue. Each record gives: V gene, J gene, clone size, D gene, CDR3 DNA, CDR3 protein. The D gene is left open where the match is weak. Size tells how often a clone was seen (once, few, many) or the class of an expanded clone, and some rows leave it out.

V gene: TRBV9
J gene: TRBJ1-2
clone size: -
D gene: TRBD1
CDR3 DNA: TGTGCCAGCAGTGACGGGACAGAATATGGCTACACCTTC
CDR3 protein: CASSDGTEYGYTF

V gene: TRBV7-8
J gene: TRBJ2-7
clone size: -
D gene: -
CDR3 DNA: TGTGCCAGCAGCTTAGGAGGGCCGAAGTACTTC
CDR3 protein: CASSLGGPKYF

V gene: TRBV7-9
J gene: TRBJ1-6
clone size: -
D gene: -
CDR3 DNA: TGTGCCAGCAGCGAGGAGGGTTCCCTCCACTTT
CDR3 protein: CASSEEGSLHF

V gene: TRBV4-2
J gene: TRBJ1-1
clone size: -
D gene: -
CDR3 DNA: TGTGCCAGCAGCCAAGAAAGCTCTAATAGGGGAGCTTTCTTT
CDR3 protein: CASSQESSNRGAFF

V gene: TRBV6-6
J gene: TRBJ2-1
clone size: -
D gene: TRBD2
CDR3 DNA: TGTGCCAGCAGTCACGGGAGGGATCTATTGGGGCAGCTCTTC
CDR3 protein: CASSHGRDLLGQLF

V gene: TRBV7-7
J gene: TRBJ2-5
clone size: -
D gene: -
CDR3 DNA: TGTGCTAGCAGCTTGCTCACAGGGACCCAAGAGACCCAGTACTTC
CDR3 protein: CASSLLTGTQETQYF

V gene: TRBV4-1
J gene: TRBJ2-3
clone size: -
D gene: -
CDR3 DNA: TGCGCCAGCAGCCAAGACAGGGCGGTGTCAGATACGCAGTATTTT
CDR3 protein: CASSQDRAVSDTQYF

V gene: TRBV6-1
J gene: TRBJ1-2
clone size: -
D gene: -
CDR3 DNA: TGTGCCAGCAGTAATCAGGGCATCTATGGCTACACCTTC
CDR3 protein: CASSNQGIYGYTF

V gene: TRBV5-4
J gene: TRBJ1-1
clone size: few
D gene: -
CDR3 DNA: TGTGCCAGCAGCTCCTCGGGGGAGTCGGAAGCTTTCTTT
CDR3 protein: CASSSSGESEAFF

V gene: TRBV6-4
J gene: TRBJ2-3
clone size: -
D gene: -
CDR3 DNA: TGTGCCAGCAGTGACCAAGGGGGAGGGACAGATACGCAGTATTTT
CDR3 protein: CASSDQGGGTDTQYF

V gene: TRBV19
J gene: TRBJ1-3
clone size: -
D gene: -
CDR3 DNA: TGTGCCAGTAGTATTCCCCTAGGTTTCTCTGGAAACACCATATATTTT
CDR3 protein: CASSIPLGFSGNTIYF

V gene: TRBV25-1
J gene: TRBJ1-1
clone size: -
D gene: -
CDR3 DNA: TGTGCCAGCAGGGAAACAGGGATCTCCGCAGAAGCTTTCTTT
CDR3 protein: CASRETGISAEAFF

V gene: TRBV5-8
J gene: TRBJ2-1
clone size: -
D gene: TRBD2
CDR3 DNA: TGTGCCAGCAGCAGGGGGACTAGCGGGATAGGGAATGAGCAGTTCTTC
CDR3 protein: CASSRGTSGIGNEQFF

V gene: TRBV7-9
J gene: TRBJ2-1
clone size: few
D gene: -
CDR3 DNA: TGTGCCAGCAGCTTAGAACGGAGTAAGCAGTTCTTC
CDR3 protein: CASSLERSKQFF

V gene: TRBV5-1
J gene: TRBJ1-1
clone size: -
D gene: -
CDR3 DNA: TGCGCCAGCAGCTATCAACAGGTGAACACTGAAGCTTTCTTT
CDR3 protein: CASSYQQVNTEAFF

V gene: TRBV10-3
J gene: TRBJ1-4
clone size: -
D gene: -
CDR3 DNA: TGTGCCATCAGTGAGTCGACGGGGACTAATGAAAAACTGTTTTTT
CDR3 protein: CAISESTGTNEKLFF

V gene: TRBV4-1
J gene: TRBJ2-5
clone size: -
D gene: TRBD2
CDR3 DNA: TGCGCCAGCAGCCAAGTGGGCGGGAGGGCCTTTGGGGAGACCCAGTACTTC
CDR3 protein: CASSQVGGRAFGETQYF

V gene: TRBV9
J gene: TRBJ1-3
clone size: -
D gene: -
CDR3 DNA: TGTGCCAGCAGCGTAAAAAGGGAGGTGGGACCCGGAAACACCATATATTTT
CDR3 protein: CASSVKREVGPGNTIYF

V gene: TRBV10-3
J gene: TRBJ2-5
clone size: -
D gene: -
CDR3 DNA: TGTGCCATCAGGCCGGGACACCGAGCAGAGACCCAGTACTTC
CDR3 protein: CAIRPGHRAETQYF

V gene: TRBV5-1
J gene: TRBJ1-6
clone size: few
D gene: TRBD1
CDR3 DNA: TGCGCCAGCAGCTTGGTCTCTACAGGGGTAAATTCACCCCTCCACTTT
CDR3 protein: CASSLVSTGVNSPLHF

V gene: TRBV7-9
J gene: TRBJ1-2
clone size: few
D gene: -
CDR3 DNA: TGTGCCAGCAGCCACCGGGACAAAATCCAGGTCGTCTTC
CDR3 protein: CASSHRDKIQVVF

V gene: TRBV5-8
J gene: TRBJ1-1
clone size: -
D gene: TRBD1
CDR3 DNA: TGTGCCAGCAGCTTGAGGAAGGGGGCGAGCACTGAAGCTTTCTTT
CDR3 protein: CASSLRKGASTEAFF